This TCR beta chain derives from a study of blood T cells in healthy people across ages. For the study at large: In model experiments, template switching was able to capture about one barcoded beta molecule for every two T cells that were present. Notes on the study in general: It was held that diversity estimates obtained from one million T cells represented underestimates.

Peripheral blood, 9.5 to 10 milliliters per donor, was collected. Primed by a sample-barcoded 5' primer and a J-beta primer mix, a second PCR proceeded for about 7 to 11 cycles. Each cDNA molecule was tagged by a template-switch adaptor with 12 random nucleotides. TCRdb ran MiXCR on the 5' RACE reads and lists one entry per CDR3 protein. The sample lists fewer than 2 million distinct CDR3 sequences, 30% to 40% occurring once. With regard to this clonotype: Antigen unknown.

Deletions cut 1 base from V and 10 bases from J, with 10 bases between. This CDR3 comprises 13 residues. CDR1 LGHNT and CDR2 FRNRAP come from the germline V gene. This TCR was recovered from a human donor in good health. Source material: blood. V is TRBV12-5 and J is TRBJ1-4, with D hard to call. In DNA form, the CDR3 reads TGTGCTAGTGGTTTGGACCCCTTAGGAAAACTGTTTTTT. Encoded protein: CASGLDPLGKLFF.